These 15 T cell receptor beta chains were all obtained from the same sample, sequenced in a study of early T cells in non-severe SARS-CoV-2 infection. TCRdb processed the 5' RACE reads anew with MiXCR; each CDR3 protein has one entry. The table has 25,000 to 35,000 distinct CDR3 sequences, less than 6.5% seen once. Sample: whole blood. These receptors all come from an adult who was a healthcare worker with PCR-confirmed SARS-CoV-2 infection or an uninfected control (not recorded which).

The J gene is TRBJ1-2, the V gene TRBV10-2; perhaps TRBD1 as D (6 bases). The CDR3 extends over 15 amino acids. Germline V lookup: CDR1 WSHSY, CDR2 SAAADI. The germline V and J ends were trimmed by 3 bases and 6 bases, with 17 bases remaining between them. The CDR3 loop reads CASSDLGARGNGYTF. In DNA, the CDR3 is TGCGCCAGCAGTGATTTGGGGGCTCGTGGGAATGGCTACACCTTC.

This clonotype has at least ten counts. This chain connects TRBV18 to TRBJ2-3; TRBD2 is a possible D gene (6 bases). This CDR3 region has 14 residues. Trimming removed 2 bases at V and 4 bases at J, with 10 bases between. Germline CDR1 reads KGHSH; CDR2 reads LQKENI. The CDR3 nucleotides read TGTGCCAGCTCACCAGGGACTGCGGCAGATACGCAGTATTTT. Amino acid sequence: CASSPGTAADTQYF.

There are a few counts of this clonotype. The V gene is TRBV28, the J gene TRBJ2-3, with D hard to call. Germline lookup yields CDR1 MDHEN and CDR2 SYDVKM. Trimming cost V 9 bases and J 5 bases, with 9 bases left between them. The CDR3 has 11 amino acids. CDR3 sequence: CASATIDTQYF. In DNA, the CDR3 is TGTGCCAGTGCTACTATAGATACGCAGTATTTT. The full variable domain, its missing parts supplied by reference TRBV28 and TRBJ2-3, is DVKVTQSSRYLVKRTGEKVFLECVQDMDHENMFWYRQDPGLGLRLIYFSYDVKMKEKGDIPEGYSVSREKKERFSLILESASTNQTSMYLCASATIDTQYFGPGTRLTVL.

V is TRBV5-4 and J is TRBJ2-7, with D hard to call. The CDR3 is 15 residues long. V lost 4 bases and J lost 4, with 18 bases in between. Germline V lookup: CDR1 SGHNT, CDR2 YYREEE (reference sequence). Written as DNA, the CDR3 is TGTGCCAGCAGCCCGGCCTCAAGTCCCGATTACGAGCAGTACTTC. Translation: CASSPASSPDYEQYF.

At least ten counts were recorded for this clonotype. J is TRBJ2-3 and V is TRBV12-3 or TRBV12-4; 9 bases line up with TRBD2. With 5 bases clipped from V and 6 bases from J, the junction kept 9 bases outside the gene matches. The CDR3 sequence is 15 residues long. DNA for the CDR3: TGTGCCAGCAGTCGCTCTAGCGGGAAAAGTGATACGCAGTATTTT. It specifies CASSRSSGKSDTQYF.

In this sample, this clonotype turned up a few times. The chain combines TRBV29-1 with TRBJ2-1; no firm D call. CDR1 is SQVTM, CDR2 ANQGSEA, per germline. Trimming left V 0 bases short and J 9 bases short, with 12 bases between. The CDR3 is made up of 13 amino acids. The CDR3 sequence is CSVEDLVGVEQFF. DNA of the CDR3: TGCAGCGTTGAAGACCTGGTTGGGGTTGAGCAGTTCTTC.

This clonotype was found many times. The chain joins TRBV5-1 to TRBJ2-2; D possibly corresponds to TRBD1 (5 bases). V lost 0 bases, J lost 0 bases, and 12 bases lay in between. CDR3 length: 17 amino acids. Germline lookup yields CDR1 SGHRS and CDR2 YFSETQ. CDR3 sequence: CASSLGVGASNTGELFF. The CDR3 DNA is TGCGCCAGCAGCTTGGGAGTTGGGGCTTCGAACACCGGGGAGCTGTTTTTT.

In its sample, this clonotype was seen many times. CDR3 coding DNA: TGTGCCAGCAGTCCCGGACCAAACTATGGCTACACCTTC. Its protein product is CASSPGPNYGYTF. The rearrangement uses TRBV11-3 and TRBJ1-2; D is undetermined. The V and J ends lost 6 bases and 2 bases respectively, with 10 bases between them. Germline V gives CDR1 SGHNT, CDR2 YENEEA. This CDR3 has 13 amino acids.

By its share, this clonotype is medium-sized. CDR3 sequence reads: CASSFKGSRQTLGKLFF. The CDR3 DNA follows: TGTGCCAGCAGTTTTAAAGGGTCGAGACAGACGCTAGGAAAACTGTTTTTT. This chain uses TRBV12-3 or TRBV12-4 with TRBJ1-4; a weak D match, TRBD1 (5 bases). V lost 3 bases and J lost 10, with 24 bases in between. The CDR3 is 17 residues long.

This clonotype has ten or more counts. This sequence joins TRBV7-9 and TRBJ1-5; 7 bases fit TRBD1. The V gene end was trimmed by 5 bases and the J gene end by 2 bases; junction bases not matched to a gene: 9. This CDR3 has 16 residues. Germline values: CDR1 SEHNR, CDR2 FQNEAQ (reference sequence). CDR3 in DNA: TGTGCCAGCAGCCGTACAGGGGAAGGTGGCAATCAGCCCCAGCATTTT. Protein sequence: CASSRTGEGGNQPQHF.

This clonotype was found many times. The V and J genes are TRBV29-1 and TRBJ1-3; 9 bases line up with TRBD1. The germline V gene has CDR1 SQVTM and CDR2 ANQGSEA. The CDR3 is 13 amino acids. V shed 7 bases, J shed 0 bases, and the junction held 1 base outside the gene matches. CDR3 nucleotide sequence: TGCAGCGGGACAGGGGCCTCTGGAAACACCATATATTTT. Its translation: CSGTGASGNTIYF.

J is TRBJ2-1 and V is TRBV11-2; the D gene is possibly TRBD2 (5 bases). CDR1 is SGHAT, CDR2 FQNNGV, per germline. This CDR3 is 13 amino acids long. Trimming took 7 bases from V and 8 from J, leaving 15 bases between them. Here the CDR3 reads CASKTNFADEQFF. The CDR3 DNA sequence: TGTGCCAGCAAGACTAATTTTGCGGATGAGCAGTTCTTC.

Details on this clonotype: This clone may be a read error of a much larger clone one base away. The chain couples TRBV20-1 to TRBJ2-1; 12 bases map to TRBD2. The germline CDR1 and CDR2 sequences are DFQATT and SNEGSKA (reference sequence). CDR3 length: 15 amino acids. Germline trimming cut 3 bases from V and 9 bases from J; bases unmatched to any gene: 9. The CDR3 sequence is CSARRASGRASEQFF. CDR3 DNA sequence: TGCAGTGCTAGGAGGGCTAGCGGGAGGGCCAGTGAGCAGTTCTTC.

Many counts were recorded for this clonotype. The chain has TRBV7-9 and TRBJ2-5; 7 bases agree with TRBD2. The CDR3 has 13 amino acids. V gave up 7 bases and J gave up 2 bases; unmatched junction bases: 4. Germline loops: CDR1 SEHNR, CDR2 FQNEAQ (reference sequence). As DNA, the CDR3 is TGTGCCAGCACCGCTAGCGGACAAGAGACCCAGTACTTC. Translating it yields CASTASGQETQYF.

This clonotype appeared many times. V usage is TRBV5-1 and J usage is TRBJ2-7; tentative D call: TRBD2 (6 bases). Trimming shortened V by 2 bases and J by 7 bases, and 16 bases separated the two germline ends. The V gene's germline CDR1 is SGHRS and CDR2 YFSETQ. The CDR3 runs to 14 residues. The DNA of the CDR3 is TGCGCCAGCAGCTTCGGCGGGAAGGTCGAGGAGCAGTACTTC. Translation: CASSFGGKVEEQYF.